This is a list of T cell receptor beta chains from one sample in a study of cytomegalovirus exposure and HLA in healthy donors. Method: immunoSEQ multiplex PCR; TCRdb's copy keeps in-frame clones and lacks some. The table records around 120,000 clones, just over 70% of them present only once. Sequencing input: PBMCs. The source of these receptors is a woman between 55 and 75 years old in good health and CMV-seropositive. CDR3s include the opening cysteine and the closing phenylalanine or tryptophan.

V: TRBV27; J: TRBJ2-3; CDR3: CASNRGGRNTDTQYF
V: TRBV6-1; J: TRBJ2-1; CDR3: CASIRTSGGNEQFF
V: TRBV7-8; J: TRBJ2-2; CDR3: CASSLLGGVKEDPGELFF
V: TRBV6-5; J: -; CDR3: CASSLGLAELSYEQYF
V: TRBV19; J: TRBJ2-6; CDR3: CASSIRDRSGANVLTF
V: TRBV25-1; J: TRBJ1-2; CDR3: CASSEPGQGNGYTF
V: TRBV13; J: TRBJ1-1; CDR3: CASSSLDRNTEAFF
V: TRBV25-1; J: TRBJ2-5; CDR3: CASSESRASPQETQYF
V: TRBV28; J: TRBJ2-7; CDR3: CASSLSPLYEQYF
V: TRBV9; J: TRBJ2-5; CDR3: CASSVGAGGPETQYF
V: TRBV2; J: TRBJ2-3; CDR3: CASGSTGDTQYF
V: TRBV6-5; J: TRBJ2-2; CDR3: CASSLGQSPGGELFF
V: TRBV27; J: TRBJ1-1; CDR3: CASSFNTVGEAFF
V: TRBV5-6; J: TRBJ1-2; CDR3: CASSPTGAGNFGGYTF
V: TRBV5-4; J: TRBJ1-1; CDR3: CASSTPGSGAFF
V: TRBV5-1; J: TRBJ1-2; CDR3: CASRAGERRGYTF
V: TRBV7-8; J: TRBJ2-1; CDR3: CASSLLGLAGAERNEQFF
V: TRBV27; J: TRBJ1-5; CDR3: CASSLEGRSNQPQHF
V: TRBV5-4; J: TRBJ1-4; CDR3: CASSFDQGGTEKLFF
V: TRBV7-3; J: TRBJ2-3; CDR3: CASSFATGGIDTQYF
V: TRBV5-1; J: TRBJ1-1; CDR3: CASSLGEVNTEAFF
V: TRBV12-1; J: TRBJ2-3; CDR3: CASSFGQGYTDTQYF
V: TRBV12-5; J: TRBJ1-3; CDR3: CASGLATGSSGNTIYF
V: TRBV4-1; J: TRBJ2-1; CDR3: CASSQGGGEQFF
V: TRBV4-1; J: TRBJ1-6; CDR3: CASSQGGGPLHF
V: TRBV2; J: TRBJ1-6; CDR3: CASSDRRNNSPLHF
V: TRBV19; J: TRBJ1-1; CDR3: CASSINREKAFF
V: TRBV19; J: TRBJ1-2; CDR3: CASTRQGNYGYTF
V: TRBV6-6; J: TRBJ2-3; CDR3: CATDLSGGRTDTQYF
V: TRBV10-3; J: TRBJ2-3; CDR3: CAISPRTGGNQIDTQYF
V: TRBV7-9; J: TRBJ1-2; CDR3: CASSLGPNANYGYTF
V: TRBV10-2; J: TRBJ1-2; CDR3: CASSRDIYYGYTF
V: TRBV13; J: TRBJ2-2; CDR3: CASSPGQGITGELFF
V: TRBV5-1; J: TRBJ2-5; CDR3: CASSLGGLQTQYF
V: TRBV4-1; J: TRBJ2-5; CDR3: CASSQDEEVGQASLETQYF
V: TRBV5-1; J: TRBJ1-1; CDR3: CASSPLTGETEAFF
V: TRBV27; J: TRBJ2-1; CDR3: CASSTTSGGENEQFF